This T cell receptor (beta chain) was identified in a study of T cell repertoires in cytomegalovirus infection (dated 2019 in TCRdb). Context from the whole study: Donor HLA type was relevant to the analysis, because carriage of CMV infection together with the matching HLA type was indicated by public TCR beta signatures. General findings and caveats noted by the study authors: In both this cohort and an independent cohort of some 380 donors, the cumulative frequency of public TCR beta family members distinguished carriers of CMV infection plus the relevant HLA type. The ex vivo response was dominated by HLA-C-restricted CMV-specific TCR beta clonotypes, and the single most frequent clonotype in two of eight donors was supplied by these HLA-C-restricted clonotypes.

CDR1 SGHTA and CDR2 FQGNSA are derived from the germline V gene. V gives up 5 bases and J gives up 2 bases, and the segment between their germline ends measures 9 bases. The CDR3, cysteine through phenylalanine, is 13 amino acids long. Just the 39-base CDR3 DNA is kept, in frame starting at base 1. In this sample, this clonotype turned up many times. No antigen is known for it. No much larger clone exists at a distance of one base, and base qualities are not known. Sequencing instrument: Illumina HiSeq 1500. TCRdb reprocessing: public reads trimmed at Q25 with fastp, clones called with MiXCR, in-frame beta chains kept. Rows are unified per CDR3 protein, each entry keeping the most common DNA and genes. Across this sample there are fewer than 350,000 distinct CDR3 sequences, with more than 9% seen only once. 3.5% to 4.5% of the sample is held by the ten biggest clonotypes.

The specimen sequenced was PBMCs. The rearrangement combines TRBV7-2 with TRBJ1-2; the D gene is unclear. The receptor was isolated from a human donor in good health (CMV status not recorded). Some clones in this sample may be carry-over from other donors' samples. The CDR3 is CASSRGRNYGYTF. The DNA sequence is TGTGCCAGCAGCCGCGGTCGGAACTATGGCTACACCTTC. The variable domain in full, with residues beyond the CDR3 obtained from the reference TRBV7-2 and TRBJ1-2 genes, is GAGVSQSPSNKVTEKGKDVELRCDPISGHTALYWYRQSLGQGLEFLIYFQGNSAPDKSGLPSDRFSAERTGGSVSTLTIQRTQQEDSAVYLCASSRGRNYGYTFGSGTRLTVV.